The T cell receptor beta chain under discussion was sequenced for a study of cytomegalovirus exposure and HLA in healthy donors. The wider study: The early release's HLA-typed donors yielded 78 million or so unique TCRs.

With 60 Vbeta and 13 Jbeta primers, the PCR was carried out. Sequencing was performed with immunoSEQ multiplex PCR; in TCRdb, only in-frame clones are kept and a portion is missing. Of 83,000 or so clones in the sample, approximately 76% were seen once. For this clone: Its antigen remains unknown.

Study results and limitations: Immune exposure information available was restricted to CMV serostatus.

V shed 0 bases and J 3 bases; nucleotides not matched to a gene: 7. This CDR3 is 16 amino acids long. From germline, CDR1 is LNHNV and CDR2 YYDKDF (reference sequence). Healthy donors of bone marrow made up the group. This receptor was obtained from a man aged 25 to 45 in good health and CMV-seropositive. The chain carries TRBV15 and TRBJ2-7; 8 bases fit TRBD2. Sequencing was carried out using PBMCs. The CDR3 DNA sequence: TGTGCCACCAGCAGAGATTCTCAGCGGGGGAGCTACGAGCAGTACTTC. As protein: CATSRDSQRGSYEQYF.